The clone carrying this TCR beta chain has ten or more counts. The sample is drawn from a study of T cells in Graves' hyperthyroidism and ophthalmopathy. The ends were cut back, 5 bases at V and 2 bases at J, with 10 bases in the middle. This CDR3 contains 15 residues. Germline CDR1 and CDR2: SGHTA and FQGTGA. Diagnosing involved the use of clinical symptoms, serum thyroxine and TRAb, thyroid ultrasound and orbital computed tomography. Amplification of TCR beta CDR3 regions was performed using RNA transcripts as template. Using the HTBI primer set, a first-round RT-PCR was run on the TCR CDR3. One entry per CDR3 protein, called by TCRdb with MiXCR from the multiplex PCR reads. The data hold around 600,000 distinct CDR3 sequences, with 15% to 18% observed a single time.

This clonotype was obtained from a woman in her twenties or thirties with Graves' hyperthyroidism. Sequenced: blood. The gene calls are TRBV7-3 and TRBJ2-6; D remains unclear. CDR3 bases: TGTGCCAGCAGCCAAGGGCTAGCTGGGGCCAACGTCCTGACTTTC. This sequence encodes CASSQGLAGANVLTF.